The 10 T cell receptor beta chains listed next were all sequenced from one sample in a study of T cells in Graves' hyperthyroidism and ophthalmopathy. Amplification of TCR beta CDR3 regions used RNA as the template. Initially, a first-round RT-PCR of the TCR CDR3 employed the HTBI primer set. Each CDR3 protein gets one entry after TCRdb re-called the multiplex PCR reads with MiXCR. The repertoire holds over 500,000 distinct CDR3 sequences, with about 16% as singletons. Sequencing was carried out using blood. All receptors come from a woman in her thirties with Graves' ophthalmopathy.

In this sample, this clonotype turned up a few times. This chain joins TRBV30 and TRBJ1-5; maybe TRBD1 (6 bases). Germline CDR1 and CDR2: GTSNPN and SVGIG (reference sequence). The CDR3 contains 17 residues. Trimming removed 0 bases from V and 4 bases from J, with 19 bases in between. The CDR3 reads CAWSVRVTGRGNQPQHF. CDR3 bases: TGTGCCTGGAGTGTACGCGTAACAGGAAGGGGGAATCAGCCCCAGCATTTT.

This clonotype was picked up many times. The J gene is TRBJ2-2, the V gene TRBV20-1; D remains ambiguous. Germline loops: CDR1 DFQATT, CDR2 SNEGSKA (reference sequence). The CDR3 sequence is 13 residues long. The V and J ends lost 6 bases and 4 bases respectively, with 12 bases between them. The DNA of the CDR3 is TGCAGTGCATCCGTTGGGGTCACCGGGGAGCTGTTTTTT. Translating gives CSASVGVTGELFF.

This clonotype was seen only a few times. The chain uses TRBV7-9 and TRBJ1-2; 7 bases agree with TRBD1. The CDR3 length is 16 residues. Per germline, CDR1 SEHNR and CDR2 FQNEAQ (reference sequence). With 8 bases clipped from V and 4 bases from J, the junction kept 16 bases outside the gene matches. The CDR3 reads CASGTQDRINSYGYTF. The CDR3 nucleotides read TGTGCCAGCGGAACCCAGGACAGGATAAATAGCTATGGCTACACCTTC. Full variable domain (rest looked up from reference TRBV7-9 and TRBJ1-2): DTGVSQNPRHKITKRGQNVTFRCDPISEHNRLYWYRQTLGQGPEFLTYFQNEAQLEKSRLLSDRFSAERPKGSFSTLEIQRTEQGDSAMYLCASGTQDRINSYGYTFGSGTRLTVV.

This clonotype was counted at least ten times. The rearrangement links TRBV5-1 to TRBJ1-2; no clear D gene. This CDR3 is 15 amino acids long. Looked up from germline, CDR1 is SGHRS and CDR2 is YFSETQ. V shed 1 base and J shed 2 bases, with 12 bases lying between them. CDR3 coding DNA: TGCGCCAGCAGCTTGAATGCGGGTGCGAACTATGGCTACACCTTC. It specifies CASSLNAGANYGYTF. Full variable domain (remainder filled in from reference TRBV5-1 and TRBJ1-2): KAGVTQTPRYLIKTRGQQVTLSCSPISGHRSVSWYQQTPGQGLQFLFEYFSETQRNKGNFPGRFSGRQFSNSRSEMNVSTLELGDSALYLCASSLNAGANYGYTFGSGTRLTVV.

At least ten counts were recorded for this clonotype. J is TRBJ2-1 and V is TRBV7-9, with a possible D match to TRBD1 (6 bases). The V end was cut by 3 bases, the J end by 8 bases, with 14 bases between. There are 14 residues in the CDR3. Germline CDR1 and CDR2: SEHNR and FQNEAQ (reference sequence). CDR3 loop: CASSLGAGRDEQFF. The CDR3 DNA reads as TGTGCCAGCAGCTTGGGGGCAGGGAGAGATGAGCAGTTCTTC.

This clonotype was seen repeatedly, ten times or more. The rearrangement uses TRBV30 and TRBJ2-7, with 8 bases matching TRBD1. V lost 4 bases to trimming and J lost 5 bases; unmatched junction nucleotides: 7. The CDR3 has 13 amino acids. CDR1 and CDR2 from the germline V gene are GTSNPN and SVGIG (reference sequence). This CDR3 is CAWTPDRVNEQYF. The DNA for the CDR3 is TGTGCCTGGACCCCGGACAGGGTCAACGAGCAGTACTTC.

CDR3 residues: CASSVERTEAFF. The CDR3 coding sequence is TGTGCCAGCAGCGTAGAACGGACTGAAGCTTTCTTT. J is TRBJ1-1 and V is TRBV9; D ambiguous. Germline lookup yields CDR1 SGDLS and CDR2 YYNGEE. The CDR3 spans 12 residues. With 0 bases removed from V and 5 bases from J, the gap between germline ends came to 5 bases.

This clonotype has a count of ten or more. V is TRBV19 and J is TRBJ1-1; D ambiguous. Trimming cost V 5 bases and J 1 base, with 14 bases left between them. CDR1 and CDR2 (germline): LNHDA, SQIVND (reference sequence). The CDR3 totals 15 residues. CDR3 region: CASSAPAPENTEAFF. DNA for the CDR3: TGTGCCAGTAGTGCCCCGGCCCCAGAGAACACTGAAGCTTTCTTT.

This clonotype was observed a few times. CDR3 amino acids: CASRNVDTIYF. The CDR3 region has the DNA TGTGCCAGCAGGAACGTTGACACCATATATTTT. V usage is TRBV6-2 or TRBV6-3 and J usage is TRBJ1-3, with unresolved D. The germline CDR1 and CDR2 sequences are MNHEY and SVGEGT. V lost 6 bases and J 8 bases, leaving 8 bases between the germline ends. This CDR3 is 11 amino acids long.

This clonotype has just a few counts. The chain combines TRBV27 with TRBJ2-5; no reliable D call. Germline V gives CDR1 MNHEY, CDR2 SMNVEV (reference sequence). The CDR3 covers 13 residues. Trimming took 6 bases from V and 2 from J, leaving 10 bases between them. The CDR3 DNA follows: TGTGCCAGCAGCCGAGTGGGACAAGAGACCCAGTACTTC. This gives the protein CASSRVGQETQYF.